The clone carrying this TCR beta chain was counted only a few times. Its antigen remains unidentified. The source of the sample is a study of response to subunit inactivated influenza vaccine. Study findings and constraints: New T cells are recruited in small numbers by each seasonal influenza vaccination, according to the authors' suggestion.

TCRdb recomputed calls from the RT-PCR reads with MiXCR, one row per CDR3 protein. The sample carries 530,000 or so distinct CDR3 sequences, approximately 14% recorded once. The CDR3 is 14 residues long. The trim removed 0 bases at V and 7 bases at J, leaving 1 base unmatched. The germline V gene has CDR1 LGHDT and CDR2 YNNKEL (reference sequence). The TCR comes from a man aged 45-60 years who received an inactivated influenza vaccine. The specimen was PBMCs from blood, collected approximately 12 days after vaccination. The gene calls are TRBV3-1 and TRBJ2-7, with 12 bases fitting TRBD2. CDR3 DNA: TGTGCCAGCAGCCAAGAGCTAGCGGGAGGGGAGCAGTACTTC. Protein product: CASSQELAGGEQYF.